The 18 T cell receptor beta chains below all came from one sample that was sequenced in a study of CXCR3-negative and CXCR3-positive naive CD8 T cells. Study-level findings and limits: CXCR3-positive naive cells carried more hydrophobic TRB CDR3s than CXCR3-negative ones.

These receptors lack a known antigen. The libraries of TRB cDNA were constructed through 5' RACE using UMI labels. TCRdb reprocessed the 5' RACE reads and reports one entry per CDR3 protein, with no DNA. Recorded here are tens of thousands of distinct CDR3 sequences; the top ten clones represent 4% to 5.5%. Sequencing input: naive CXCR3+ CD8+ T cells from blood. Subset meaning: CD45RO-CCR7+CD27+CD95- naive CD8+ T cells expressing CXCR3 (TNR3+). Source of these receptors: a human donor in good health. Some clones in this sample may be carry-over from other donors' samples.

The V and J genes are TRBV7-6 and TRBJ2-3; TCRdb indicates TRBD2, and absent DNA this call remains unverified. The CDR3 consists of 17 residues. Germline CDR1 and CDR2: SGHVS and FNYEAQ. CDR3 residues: CASSLGLAGGLADTQYF.

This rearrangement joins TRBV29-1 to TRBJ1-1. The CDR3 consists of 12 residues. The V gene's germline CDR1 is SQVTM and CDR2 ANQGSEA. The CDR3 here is CSVVWGNTEAFF.

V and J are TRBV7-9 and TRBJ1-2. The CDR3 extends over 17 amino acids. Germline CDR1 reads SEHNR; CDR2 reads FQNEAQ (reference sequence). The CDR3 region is CASSLGNSGMREYGYTF.

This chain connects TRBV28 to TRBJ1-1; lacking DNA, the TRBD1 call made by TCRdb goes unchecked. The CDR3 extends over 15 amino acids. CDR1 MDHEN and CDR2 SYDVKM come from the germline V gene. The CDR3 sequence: CASSPPRDSTTEAFF.

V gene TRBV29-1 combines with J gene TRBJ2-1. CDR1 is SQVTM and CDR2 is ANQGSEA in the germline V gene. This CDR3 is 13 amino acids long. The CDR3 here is CSVGGNSYNEQFF.

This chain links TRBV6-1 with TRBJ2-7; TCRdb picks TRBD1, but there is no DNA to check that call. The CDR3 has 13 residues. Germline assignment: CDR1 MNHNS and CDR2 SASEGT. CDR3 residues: CASTGDLSYEQYF.

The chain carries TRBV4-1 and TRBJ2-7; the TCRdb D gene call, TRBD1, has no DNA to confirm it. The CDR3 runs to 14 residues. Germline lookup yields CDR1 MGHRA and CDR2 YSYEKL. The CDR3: CASSQVTGDYEQYF.

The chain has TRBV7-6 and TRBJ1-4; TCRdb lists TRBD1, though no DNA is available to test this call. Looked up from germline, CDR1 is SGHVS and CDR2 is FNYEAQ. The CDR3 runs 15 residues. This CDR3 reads CASSLRGGSFEKLFF.

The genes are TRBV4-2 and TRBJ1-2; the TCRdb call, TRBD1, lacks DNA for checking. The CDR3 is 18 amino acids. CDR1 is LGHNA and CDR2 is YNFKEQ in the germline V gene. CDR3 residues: CASSHTGTSSVANYGYTF.

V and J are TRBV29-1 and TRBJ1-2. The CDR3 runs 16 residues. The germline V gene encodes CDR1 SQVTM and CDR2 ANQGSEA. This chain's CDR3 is CSVEGENSESNYGYTF.

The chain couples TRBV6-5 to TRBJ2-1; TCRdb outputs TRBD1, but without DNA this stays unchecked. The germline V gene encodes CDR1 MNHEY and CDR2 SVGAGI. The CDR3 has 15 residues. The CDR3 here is CASSYLDRANNEQFF.

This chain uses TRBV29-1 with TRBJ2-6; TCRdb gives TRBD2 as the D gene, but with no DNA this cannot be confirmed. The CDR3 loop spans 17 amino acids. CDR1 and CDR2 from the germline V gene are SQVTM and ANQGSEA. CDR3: CSVWTSGTYSGANVLTF. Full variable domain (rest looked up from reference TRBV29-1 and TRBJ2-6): SAVISQKPSRDICQRGTSLTIQCQVDSQVTMMFWYRQQPGQSLTLIATANQGSEATYESGFVIDKFPISRPNLTFSTLTVSNMSPEDSSIYLCSVWTSGTYSGANVLTFGAGSRLTVL.

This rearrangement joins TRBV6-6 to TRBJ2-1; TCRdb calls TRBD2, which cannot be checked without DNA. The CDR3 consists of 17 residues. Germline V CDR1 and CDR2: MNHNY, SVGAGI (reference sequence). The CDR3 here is CASSYTTSLGENNEQFF.

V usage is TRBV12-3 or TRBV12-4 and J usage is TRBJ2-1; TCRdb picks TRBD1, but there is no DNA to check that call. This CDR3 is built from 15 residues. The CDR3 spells CASSYGTGEYNEQFF.

This chain's CDR3 is CASSFTGYEQYF. This chain links TRBV12-3 or TRBV12-4 with TRBJ2-7. The CDR3 loop spans 12 amino acids.

CDR3: CSVLDRGDIQYF. The V and J genes are TRBV29-1 and TRBJ2-4; TCRdb indicates TRBD1, and absent DNA this call remains unverified. This CDR3 region has 12 residues. The germline CDR1 and CDR2 sequences are SQVTM and ANQGSEA.

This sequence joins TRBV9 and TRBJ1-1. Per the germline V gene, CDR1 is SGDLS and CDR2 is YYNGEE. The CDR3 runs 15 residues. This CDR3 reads CASSVSVGLDTEAFF.

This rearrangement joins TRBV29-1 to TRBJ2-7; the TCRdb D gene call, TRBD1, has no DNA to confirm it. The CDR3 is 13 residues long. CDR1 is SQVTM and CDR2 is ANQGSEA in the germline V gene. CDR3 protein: CSVRTGLGGEQYF.